Reported below is one TCR beta chain. Primers included in the PCR were 60 Vbeta and 13 Jbeta primers. The protocol was immunoSEQ multiplex PCR, while the TCRdb copy is restricted to in-frame clones and leaves out a portion. Among 100,000 to 120,000 clones listed, 60% to 80% were seen once. This CDR3 spans 15 amino acids. The junction had 3 bases not matched to a gene; V was cut back by 1 base and J by 4 bases. Germline CDR1 and CDR2: PRHDT and FYEKMQ (reference sequence). This sample is drawn from a study of cytomegalovirus exposure and HLA in healthy donors. The rearrangement uses TRBV13 and TRBJ2-7; 11 positions agree with TRBD2. The sequenced material came from PBMCs. This sequence was found in a woman in her 30s in good health and CMV-seropositive. The CDR3 here is CASSLVAGGRYEQYF. The CDR3 DNA follows: TGTGCCAGCAGCTTAGTAGCGGGGGGGCGTTACGAGCAGTACTTC.